This note documents a single T cell receptor beta chain sequence. Its antigen has not been determined. Base qualities are not recorded, but no much larger clone differs from it by a single base. These data are taken from a study of patients and donors after allogeneic stem cell transplantation (dated by TCRdb to between 2020 and 2021). To prepare the library, RT-PCR was applied. The listed sequencing device is NextSeq 550. Starting from the raw public reads, TCRdb applied fastp trimming at Q25, assembled clones with MiXCR and retained in-frame beta chains. Rows merge per CDR3 protein into single entries with the most common DNA and genes. The sample contains roughly 200,000 distinct CDR3 sequences, over 30% of them found a single time. Approximately 10% of the sample is taken by the ten largest. Between the V and J ends, shortened by 0 bases and 1 base respectively, the junction contains 9 bases. Looking up the germline V gene yields CDR1 LGHNA and CDR2 YSLEER. The CDR3 holds 15 amino acids from the cysteine to the phenylalanine. Of the read, only the CDR3 DNA is kept; its 45 bases are in frame from base 1.

In this chain, TRBV4-3 is recombined with TRBJ1-1; no D gene can be assigned with confidence. Sequenced: blood, either unsorted or a sorted T cell fraction (not recorded which). The receptor's source is a human donor who was either an allogeneic HSCT recipient or a stem cell or donor lymphocyte infusion donor (not recorded which). It is not recorded whose cells these are; they may come from a transplant donor. CDR3 loop: CASSQDRAANTEAFF. The DNA sequence is given as TGCGCCAGCAGCCAAGATCGGGCAGCGAACACTGAAGCTTTCTTT.